Each of the 26 T cell receptor beta chains below was sequenced from the same sample in a study of cytomegalovirus exposure and HLA in healthy donors (dated by TCRdb to 2016 to 2017). To prepare the library, the immunoSEQ multiplex PCR assay was applied. For the multiplex PCR, a mixture combining 60 forward primers for TCR Vbeta segments and 13 reverse primers for TCR Jbeta segments was used. TCRdb mirrors the immuneACCESS table, restricted to in-frame sequences. Some clones are absent from its copies; in checked studies, under half trace to an unresolved V gene, and the reason for the others is unknown. The sample table lists 150,000 or so clones, around 80% of them with a count of one. Of the sample, around 15% falls within the top ten clones. Specimen: PBMCs. Every receptor here comes from a woman aged 40-49 years in good health and CMV-seronegative.

CDR3 in amino acids: CASSSPRTSGTDTQYF. The CDR3 bases are TGTGCCAGTAGTTCCCCAAGGACTAGCGGCACAGATACGCAGTATTTT. V gene TRBV19 combines with J gene TRBJ2-3; 9 positions match TRBD2. In germline, CDR1 is LNHDA, CDR2 SQIVND (reference sequence). The trim removed 5 bases at V and 1 base at J, leaving 7 bases unmatched. The CDR3 runs 16 residues.

The rearrangement links TRBV30 to TRBJ1-2; maybe TRBD1 (5 bases). With 2 bases removed from V and 9 bases from J, the gap between germline ends came to 16 bases. Germline loops: CDR1 GTSNPN, CDR2 SVGIG (reference sequence). The CDR3 spans 13 residues. The CDR3 sequence is CAWSRGGRGSYTF. CDR3 nucleotides: TGTGCCTGGAGTAGGGGAGGGAGAGGAAGCTACACCTTC.

This chain links TRBV7-8 with TRBJ1-1; D call uncertain. Per germline, CDR1 SGHVS and CDR2 FQNEAQ. The CDR3 is made up of 15 amino acids. V was shortened by 0 bases and J by 1 base, with 9 bases between the two germline ends. The CDR3 nucleotides read TGTGCCAGCAGCTTAGCATATTTCGGGAACACTGAAGCTTTCTTT. It yields the protein CASSLAYFGNTEAFF. The entire variable domain, with the rest obtained from reference TRBV7-8 and TRBJ1-1, is as follows: GAGVSQSPRYKVAKRGQDVALRCDPISGHVSLFWYQQALGQGPEFLTYFQNEAQLDKSGLPSDRFFAERPEGSVSTLKIQRTQQEDSAVYLCASSLAYFGNTEAFFGQGTRLTVV.

The chain recombines TRBV15 with TRBJ2-7; 10 positions agree with TRBD2. The CDR3 is made up of 16 amino acids. Germline CDR1 is LNHNV and CDR2 is YYDKDF (reference sequence). V dropped 3 bases and J dropped 3; count of bases not matched to a gene: 8. The CDR3 loop is CATSRRRTSGIYEQYF. CDR3 coding DNA: TGTGCCACCAGCAGGAGGCGGACTAGCGGAATCTACGAGCAGTACTTC.

The CDR3 sequence is CASSSTGLGSYEQYF. CDR3 in DNA: TGTGCCAGCAGCTCCACGGGACTCGGCTCCTACGAGCAGTACTTC. This chain connects TRBV7-9 to TRBJ2-7; tentative D call: TRBD2 (6 bases). Trimming shortened V by 4 bases and J by 0 bases, and 13 bases separated the two germline ends. CDR3 length: 15 amino acids. Germline values: CDR1 SEHNR, CDR2 FQNEAQ (reference sequence).

The chain is built from TRBV28 and TRBJ1-2; TRBD1 agrees at 10 bases. V lost 4 bases to trimming and J lost 1 base; unmatched junction nucleotides: 6. This CDR3 comprises 16 residues. The V gene's germline CDR1 is MDHEN and CDR2 SYDVKM. CDR3 residues: CASSSPRDRGNYGYTF. The CDR3 nucleotides read TGTGCCAGCAGTTCCCCCCGGGACAGGGGTAACTATGGCTACACCTTC.

This sequence joins TRBV6-1 and TRBJ1-5, with 7 bases identical to TRBD1. J gave up 4 bases and V 4 bases, and 1 base lay outside the gene matches. Germline CDR1 is MNHNS and CDR2 is SASEGT. This CDR3 contains 13 residues. The CDR3 coding sequence is TGTGCCAGCAGTGCCAGGGGGAATCAGCCCCAGCATTTT. Amino acid sequence: CASSARGNQPQHF.

A word on this clone: The identical CDR3 is also encoded by other nucleotide sequences in the sample. The CDR3 DNA reads as TGCGCCAGCAGCCAAGGCCTACTGAACACTGAAGCTTTCTTT. Residues: CASSQGLLNTEAFF. The V call is TRBV4-3, the J call TRBJ1-1; D gene uncertain. CDR1 LGHNA and CDR2 YSLEER come from the germline V gene. V gave up 1 base and J gave up 0 bases, with 6 bases separating them. There are 14 residues in the CDR3.

This rearrangement joins TRBV5-4 to TRBJ1-1; D is unresolved. Germline V gene lookup returns CDR1 SGHNT and CDR2 YYREEE (reference sequence). This CDR3 contains 13 residues. Trimming left V 0 bases short and J 5 bases short, with 8 bases between. The CDR3 protein is CASSLGVATEAFF. Here the CDR3 DNA reads TGTGCCAGCAGCTTGGGAGTTGCTACTGAAGCTTTCTTT.

The CDR3 here is CASSRTFEQPQHF. The CDR3 DNA reads TGTGCCAGTAGCCGGACATTCGAACAGCCCCAGCATTTT. This rearrangement joins TRBV19 to TRBJ1-5; D possibly corresponds to TRBD1 (5 bases). The CDR3 has 13 residues. The V and J ends lost 6 bases and 7 bases respectively, with 13 bases between them. CDR1 is LNHDA, CDR2 SQIVND, per germline (reference sequence).

This clone occurred a few times. The CDR3 is CASSLALADNEQFF. DNA for the CDR3: TGTGCCAGCAGCTTAGCGCTAGCGGACAATGAGCAGTTCTTC. This chain joins TRBV7-9 and TRBJ2-1; 7 nucleotides align to TRBD2. This CDR3 comprises 14 residues. J gave up 5 bases and V 0 bases, and 1 base lay outside the gene matches. The germline CDR1 and CDR2 sequences are SEHNR and FQNEAQ (reference sequence).

The chain employs TRBV5-1 and TRBJ2-1; no definite D call. The CDR3 has 12 amino acids. V was cut by 1 base and J by 8 bases, with 7 bases left in between. Germline CDR1 SGHRS, CDR2 YFSETQ. In nucleotides, the CDR3 is TGCGCCAGCAGCTTGAACTTCCATGAGCAGTTCTTC. This sequence encodes CASSLNFHEQFF. Drawing the rest from reference TRBV5-1 and TRBJ2-1, the complete variable domain is KAGVTQTPRYLIKTRGQQVTLSCSPISGHRSVSWYQQTPGQGLQFLFEYFSETQRNKGNFPGRFSGRQFSNSRSEMNVSTLELGDSALYLCASSLNFHEQFFGPGTRLTVL.

This clone was detected once. The junction and the germline gene differ at one end; a read error may be behind it. The gene calls are TRBV7-7 and TRBJ1-1; D is undetermined. Per the germline V gene, CDR1 is SSHAT and CDR2 is FNYEAQ (reference sequence). This CDR3 is 18 amino acids long. CDR3 amino acids: CASSPLSGRSGPNTEAFF. CDR3 DNA sequence: TGTGCTAGCAGCCCCCTCTCGGGCAGGAGCGGACCGAACACTGAAGCTTTCTTT.

This rearrangement joins TRBV19 to TRBJ2-5; D gene unclear. V was trimmed by 3 bases and J by 1 base, leaving 15 bases between them. CDR1 is LNHDA, CDR2 SQIVND, per germline (reference sequence). The CDR3 is made up of 16 amino acids. CDR3 DNA sequence: TGTGCCAGTAGTATCGCCGGTACAGCTATCCAAGAGACCCAGTACTTC. Translation: CASSIAGTAIQETQYF. The full variable domain, rest sourced from reference TRBV19 and TRBJ2-5, is DGGITQSPKYLFRKEGQNVTLSCEQNLNHDAMYWYRQDPGQGLRLIYYSQIVNDFQKGDIAEGYSVSREKKESFPLTVTSAQKNPTAFYLCASSIAGTAIQETQYFGPGTRLLVL.

The CDR3 DNA reads as TGTGCCAGCAGTTTGCGGCTAGCGGGAAAGACCGGGGAGCTGTTTTTT. Translating gives CASSLRLAGKTGELFF. The chain carries TRBV28 and TRBJ2-2, with 9 bases aligning to TRBD2. This CDR3 region has 16 residues. Per the germline V gene, CDR1 is MDHEN and CDR2 is SYDVKM. V shed 3 bases and J 5 bases; nucleotides not matched to a gene: 7.

The chain couples TRBV4-2 to TRBJ1-3; a weak D match, TRBD1 (5 bases). The CDR3 totals 16 residues. V was trimmed by 3 bases and J by 0 bases, leaving 12 bases between them. The germline V gene has CDR1 LGHNA and CDR2 YNFKEQ. CDR3 sequence (DNA): TGTGCCAGCAGCCAGGATCTGGACAACTCTGGAAACACCATATATTTT. It codes for CASSQDLDNSGNTIYF.

The genes are TRBV6-6 and TRBJ1-3; the match to TRBD1 covers 7 bases. Losses at the gene ends were 6 bases for V and 0 bases for J; bases not matched to a gene: 8. The CDR3 is 16 residues long. Germline-derived CDR1 and CDR2 are MNHNY and SVGAGI (reference sequence). CDR3 sequence reads: CASRTGTDFSGNTIYF. For the CDR3, the DNA is TGTGCCAGCAGGACCGGGACAGACTTCTCTGGAAACACCATATATTTT.

The chain couples TRBV19 to TRBJ1-5; possibly TRBD1 for D (5 bases). V lost 5 bases to trimming and J lost 2 bases, with 16 bases between them. Per germline, CDR1 LNHDA and CDR2 SQIVND (reference sequence). This CDR3 comprises 16 residues. The CDR3 coding sequence is TGTGCCAGTAGTCCAAGATGGGGCATCGGCAATCAGCCCCAGCATTTT. It yields the protein CASSPRWGIGNQPQHF.

The chain carries TRBV9 and TRBJ1-5; tentative D call: TRBD1 (5 bases). With 0 bases removed from V and 3 bases from J, the gap between germline ends came to 7 bases. This CDR3 region has 14 residues. The germline gives CDR1 SGDLS, CDR2 YYNGEE. CDR3 residues: CASSVGQFNQPQHF. The DNA of the CDR3 is TGTGCCAGCAGCGTAGGACAGTTCAATCAGCCCCAGCATTTT.

This chain links TRBV5-4 with TRBJ2-3, with 9 bases aligning to TRBD2. CDR3 length: 15 residues. J was trimmed by 4 bases and V by 0 bases; bases with no gene match: 3. Germline V lookup: CDR1 SGHNT, CDR2 YYREEE (reference sequence). The CDR3 bases are TGTGCCAGCAGCTTGGGCGGGGGGGGCTCAGATACGCAGTATTTT. Encoded protein: CASSLGGGGSDTQYF.

V and J are TRBV10-3 and TRBJ2-7, with a weak D call TRBD2 (6 bases). Trimming cost V 8 bases and J 5 bases, with 10 bases left between them. The CDR3 consists of 11 residues. Germline CDR1 reads ENHRY; CDR2 reads SYGVKD. The CDR3 spells CAIAVADEQYF. DNA for the CDR3: TGTGCCATCGCGGTAGCGGACGAGCAGTACTTC.

CDR3 sequence (DNA): TGTGCCAGCAGCCCTACGACTAGCGGCCAAGAGACCCAGTACTTC. Its protein product is CASSPTTSGQETQYF. V is TRBV11-3 and J is TRBJ2-5, with 9 bases fitting TRBD2. The germline V gene has CDR1 SGHNT and CDR2 YENEEA. The CDR3 sequence is 15 residues long. J gave up 1 base and V 5 bases, and 5 bases lay outside the gene matches.

The rearrangement uses TRBV5-1 and TRBJ2-2; D perhaps matches TRBD2 (6 bases). The CDR3 contains 14 residues. Germline CDR1 is SGHRS and CDR2 is YFSETQ. Trimming cost V 0 bases and J 5 bases, with 8 bases left between them. The CDR3 DNA reads as TGCGCCAGCAGCTTGGTGGCGGGGACCGGGGAGCTGTTTTTT. Its protein product is CASSLVAGTGELFF.

V and J are TRBV7-2 and TRBJ2-3; D may be TRBD2 (6 bases). Trimming removed 2 bases from V and 4 bases from J, with 13 bases in between. The length of the CDR3 is 15 residues. Germline CDR1 is SGHTA and CDR2 is FQGNSA. Here the CDR3 reads CASSLLTSGADTQYF. The DNA for the CDR3 is TGTGCCAGCAGCTTATTAACTTCGGGGGCAGATACGCAGTATTTT.

V is TRBV5-8 and J is TRBJ2-7; D not certain. The CDR3 has 9 residues. The V end was cut by 2 bases, the J end by 9 bases, with 3 bases between. Germline V gives CDR1 SGHTS, CDR2 YDEGEE. The CDR3 nucleotides read TGTGCCAGCAGCTTCTTGCAGTACTTC. Amino acids: CASSFLQYF.

The genes are TRBV9 and TRBJ2-7, with 11 bases matching TRBD2. Germline CDR1 is SGDLS and CDR2 is YYNGEE. V dropped 2 bases and J dropped 6; count of bases not matched to a gene: 10. The CDR3 has 16 amino acids. The CDR3 nucleotides are TGTGCCAGCAGCGTGGGGGTAGCGGGAGGGCAAGGCGAGCAGTACTTC. This translates into CASSVGVAGGQGEQYF.